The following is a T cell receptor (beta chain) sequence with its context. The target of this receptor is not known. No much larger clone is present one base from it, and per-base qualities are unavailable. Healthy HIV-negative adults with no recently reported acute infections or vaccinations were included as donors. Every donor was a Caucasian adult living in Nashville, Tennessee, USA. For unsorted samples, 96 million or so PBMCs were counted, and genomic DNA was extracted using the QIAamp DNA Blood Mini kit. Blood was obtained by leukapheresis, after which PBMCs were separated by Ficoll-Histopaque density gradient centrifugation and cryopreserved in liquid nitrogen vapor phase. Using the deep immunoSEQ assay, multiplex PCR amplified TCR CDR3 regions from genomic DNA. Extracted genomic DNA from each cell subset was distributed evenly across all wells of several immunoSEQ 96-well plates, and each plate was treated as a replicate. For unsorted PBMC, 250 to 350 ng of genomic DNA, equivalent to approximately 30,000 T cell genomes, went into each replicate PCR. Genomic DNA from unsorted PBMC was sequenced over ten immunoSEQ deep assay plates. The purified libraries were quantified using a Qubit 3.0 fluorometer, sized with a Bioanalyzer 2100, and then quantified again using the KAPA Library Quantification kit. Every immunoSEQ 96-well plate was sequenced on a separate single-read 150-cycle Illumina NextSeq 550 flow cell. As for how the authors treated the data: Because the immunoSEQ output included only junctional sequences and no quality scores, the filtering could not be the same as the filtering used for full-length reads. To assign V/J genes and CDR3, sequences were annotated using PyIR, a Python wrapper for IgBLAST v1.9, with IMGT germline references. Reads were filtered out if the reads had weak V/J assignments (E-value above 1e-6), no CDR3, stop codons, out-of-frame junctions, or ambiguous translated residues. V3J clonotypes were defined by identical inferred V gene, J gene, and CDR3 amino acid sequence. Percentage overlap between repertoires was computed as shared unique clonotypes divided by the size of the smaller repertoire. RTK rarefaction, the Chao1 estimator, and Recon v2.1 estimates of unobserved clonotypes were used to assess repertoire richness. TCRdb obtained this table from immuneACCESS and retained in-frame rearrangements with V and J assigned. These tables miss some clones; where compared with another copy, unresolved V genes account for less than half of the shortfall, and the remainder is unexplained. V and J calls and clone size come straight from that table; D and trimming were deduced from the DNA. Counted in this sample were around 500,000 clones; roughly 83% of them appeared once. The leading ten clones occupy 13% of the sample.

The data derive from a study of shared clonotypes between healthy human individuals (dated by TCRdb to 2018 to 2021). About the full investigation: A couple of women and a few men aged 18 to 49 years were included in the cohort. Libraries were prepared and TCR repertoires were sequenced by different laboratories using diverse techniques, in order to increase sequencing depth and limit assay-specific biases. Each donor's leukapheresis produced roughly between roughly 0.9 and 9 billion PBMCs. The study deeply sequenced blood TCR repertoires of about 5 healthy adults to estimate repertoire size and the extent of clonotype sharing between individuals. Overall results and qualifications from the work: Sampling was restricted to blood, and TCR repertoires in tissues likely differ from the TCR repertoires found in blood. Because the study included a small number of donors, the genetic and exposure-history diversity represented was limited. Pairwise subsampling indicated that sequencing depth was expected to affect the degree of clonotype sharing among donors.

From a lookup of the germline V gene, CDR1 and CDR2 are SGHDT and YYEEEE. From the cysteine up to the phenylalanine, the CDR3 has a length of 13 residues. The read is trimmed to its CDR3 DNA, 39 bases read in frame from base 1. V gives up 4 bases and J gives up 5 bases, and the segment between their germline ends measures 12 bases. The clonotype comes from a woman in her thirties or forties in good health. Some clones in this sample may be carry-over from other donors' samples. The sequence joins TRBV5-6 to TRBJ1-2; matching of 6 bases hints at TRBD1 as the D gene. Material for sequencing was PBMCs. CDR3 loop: CASSPDRNYGYTF. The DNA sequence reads TGTGCCAGCAGCCCGGACAGAAATTATGGCTACACCTTC.